The 5 T cell receptor beta chains below were found in one sample sequenced in a study of shared clonotypes between healthy human individuals (dated by TCRdb to 2019 to 2021). The library came from the immunoSEQ multiplex PCR assay. Sourced from immuneACCESS, this table was stored by TCRdb with only in-frame sequences that have V and J called. A share of the clones is absent; for the studies checked, an unresolved V gene accounts for under half, and the remainder has no known explanation. The sample has 2 million to 2.5 million clones on record, approximately 96% of them singletons. Of the sample, roughly 0.13% is held by the ten largest clones. Sample: naive CD4+ T cells sorted from blood. The cell subset or site label of this sample denotes: CD45RA+ positively selected. The receptors originated from a man aged 18 to 30 in good health.

The rearrangement uses TRBV18 and TRBJ2-5, with 12 bases that match TRBD2. The germline V gene has CDR1 KGHSH and CDR2 LQKENI. CDR3 size: 15 residues. The J segment lost 2 bases and the V segment lost 4 bases, leaving 2 bases of the junction unmatched. Here the CDR3 reads CASSLGLAGQETQYF. Here the CDR3 DNA reads TGTGCCAGCTCACTCGGACTAGCGGGACAAGAGACCCAGTACTTC.

The rearrangement uses TRBV30 and TRBJ2-1; TRBD2 is a possible D gene (6 bases). This CDR3 is built from 15 residues. The germline V gene has CDR1 GTSNPN and CDR2 SVGIG (reference sequence). The V and J ends lost 1 base and 9 bases respectively, with 19 bases between them. CDR3 amino acids: CAWSGGLHRIGEQFF. DNA for the CDR3: TGTGCCTGGAGTGGGGGACTGCACAGGATTGGTGAGCAGTTCTTC.

The chain joins TRBV29-1 to TRBJ1-1, with TRBD1 matching 8 bases. Germline loops: CDR1 SQVTM, CDR2 ANQGSEA. Trimming removed 7 bases from V and 2 bases from J; junction bases left unmatched: 6. The CDR3 totals 13 residues. CDR3 DNA: TGCAGCGCAGGGGGACAGGAAAACACTGAAGCTTTCTTT. Translated: CSAGGQENTEAFF.

The V and J genes are TRBV30 and TRBJ2-7, with 7 bases lining up with TRBD2. The V gene's germline CDR1 is GTSNPN and CDR2 SVGIG (reference sequence). This CDR3 is built from 14 residues. The CDR3 spells CAIGGGSPHYEQYF. The CDR3 nucleotides are TGTGCTATTGGGGGGGGTAGCCCCCACTACGAGCAGTACTTC.

The chain recombines TRBV9 with TRBJ2-2; the D gene is possibly TRBD1 (6 bases). The CDR3 runs 14 residues. The V gene's germline CDR1 is SGDLS and CDR2 YYNGEE. Trimming took off 0 bases at V and 7 bases at J, with 10 bases between the two ends. The CDR3 loop reads CASSVATGFGELFF. CDR3 DNA sequence: TGTGCCAGCAGCGTAGCTACAGGGTTCGGGGAGCTGTTTTTT.